Below, one TCR beta chain is given with its context. This sample stems from a study of blood T cell repertoires in COVID-19. Study summary: PBMCs, B-cell-depleted T cells, or T cells were the source of the cDNA or gDNA that made up the material.

Authors' methods: Reference gene primer amplification in the assay estimated nucleated cell counts. Assay used: immunoSEQ multiplex PCR; TCRdb lists only in-frame clones, some missing. V, J and clone size were drawn from that table, and D and trimming were deduced from the DNA. The table lists roughly 250,000 clones, around 85% of them singletons. Losses at the gene ends were 5 bases for V and 0 bases for J; bases not matched to a gene: 3. CDR1 ENHRY and CDR2 SYGVKD come from the germline V gene. The CDR3 has 14 residues. This TCR came from a woman younger than 45 who had recovered from COVID-19. The specimen was PBMCs or T cells enriched from blood (not recorded which). The chain links TRBV10-3 to TRBJ2-7; 8 bases match TRBD2. The CDR3 coding sequence is TGTGCCATCAGTAGCGGGAGTTCCTCCTACGAGCAGTACTTC. Translated: CAISSGSSSYEQYF.